This TCR beta chain is drawn from a study of T cells in Graves' hyperthyroidism and ophthalmopathy. In germline, CDR1 is SNHLY, CDR2 FYNNEI. Trimming removed 6 bases from V and 4 bases from J; junction bases left unmatched: 6. The CDR3 totals 15 residues. Amplification yielded TCR beta CDR3 regions, with RNA transcripts as the source. During a first-round RT-PCR of the TCR CDR3, the HTBI primer set was used. TCRdb reprocessed the multiplex PCR reads with MiXCR, giving one entry per CDR3 protein. The sample has about 290,000 distinct CDR3 sequences; about 18% are singletons. This clonotype occurred many times.

The sequencing input was blood. This receptor was obtained from a woman aged 55-70 years with Graves' ophthalmopathy. The chain couples TRBV2 to TRBJ2-6; 7 nucleotides agree with TRBD1. The CDR3 sequence: CASRQQGTGANVLTF. The DNA for the CDR3 is TGTGCCAGCAGGCAACAGGGGACAGGGGCCAACGTCCTGACTTTC.